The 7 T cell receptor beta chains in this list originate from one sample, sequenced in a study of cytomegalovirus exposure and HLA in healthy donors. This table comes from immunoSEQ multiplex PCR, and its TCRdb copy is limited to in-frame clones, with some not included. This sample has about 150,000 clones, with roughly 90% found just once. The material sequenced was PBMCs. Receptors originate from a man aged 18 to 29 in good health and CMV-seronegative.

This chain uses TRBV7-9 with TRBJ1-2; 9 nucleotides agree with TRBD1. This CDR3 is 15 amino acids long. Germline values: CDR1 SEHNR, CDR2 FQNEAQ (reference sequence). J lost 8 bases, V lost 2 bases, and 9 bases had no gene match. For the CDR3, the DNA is TGTGCCAGCAGCTTACCGCTAACAGGGGGCCGGGGCTACACCTTC. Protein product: CASSLPLTGGRGYTF.

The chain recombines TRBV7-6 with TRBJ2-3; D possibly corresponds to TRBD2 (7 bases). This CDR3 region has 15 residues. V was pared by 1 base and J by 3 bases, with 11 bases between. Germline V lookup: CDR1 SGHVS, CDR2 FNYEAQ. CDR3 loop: CASSLGGGATDTQYF. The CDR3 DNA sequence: TGTGCCAGCAGCTTAGGTGGGGGGGCAACAGATACGCAGTATTTT.

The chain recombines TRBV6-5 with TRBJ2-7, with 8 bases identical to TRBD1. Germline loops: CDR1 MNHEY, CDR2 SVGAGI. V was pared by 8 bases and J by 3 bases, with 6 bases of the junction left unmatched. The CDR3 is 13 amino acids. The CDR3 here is CASPGTGDYEQYV. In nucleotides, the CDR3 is TGTGCCAGCCCCGGGACAGGCGACTACGAGCAGTACGTC.

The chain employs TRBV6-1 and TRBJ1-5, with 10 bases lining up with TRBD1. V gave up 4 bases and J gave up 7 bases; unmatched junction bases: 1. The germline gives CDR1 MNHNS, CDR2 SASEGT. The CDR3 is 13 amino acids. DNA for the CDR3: TGTGCCAGCAGTGGGACAGGGGGGCAGCCCCAGCATTTT. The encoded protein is CASSGTGGQPQHF.

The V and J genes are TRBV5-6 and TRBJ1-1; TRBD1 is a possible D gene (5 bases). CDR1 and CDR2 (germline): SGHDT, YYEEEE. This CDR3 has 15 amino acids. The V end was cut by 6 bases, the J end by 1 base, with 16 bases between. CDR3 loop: CASTSGGTPNTEAFF. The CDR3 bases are TGTGCCAGCACCTCCGGGGGGACCCCGAACACTGAAGCTTTCTTT. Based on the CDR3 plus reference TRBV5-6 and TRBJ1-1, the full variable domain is DAGVTQSPTHLIKTRGQQVTLRCSPKSGHDTVSWYQQALGQGPQFIFQYYEEEERQRGNFPDRFSGHQFPNYSSELNVNALLLGDSALYLCASTSGGTPNTEAFFGQGTRLTVV.

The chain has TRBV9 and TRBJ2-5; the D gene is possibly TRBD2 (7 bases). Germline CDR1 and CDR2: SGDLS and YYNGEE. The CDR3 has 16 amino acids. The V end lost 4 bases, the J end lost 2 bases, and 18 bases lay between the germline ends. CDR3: CASSPWGGGSQETQYF. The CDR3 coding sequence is TGTGCCAGCAGCCCATGGGGCGGGGGCTCACAAGAGACCCAGTACTTC. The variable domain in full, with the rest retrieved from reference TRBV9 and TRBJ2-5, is DSGVTQTPKHLITATGQRVTLRCSPRSGDLSVYWYQQSLDQGLQFLIQYYNGEERAKGNILERFSAQQFPDLHSELNLSSLELGDSALYFCASSPWGGGSQETQYFGPGTRLLVL.

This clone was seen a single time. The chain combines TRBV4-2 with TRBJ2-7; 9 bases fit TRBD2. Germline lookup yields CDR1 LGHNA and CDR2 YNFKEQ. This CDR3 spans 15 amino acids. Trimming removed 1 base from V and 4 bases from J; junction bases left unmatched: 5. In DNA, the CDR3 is TGTGCCAGCAGCCAAGCTAGCGGGGCCCAGTACGAGCAGTACTTC. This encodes CASSQASGAQYEQYF.